This T cell receptor beta chain emerged from a study of blood T cells in healthy people across ages. The second PCR ran about 6 to 12 cycles with a sample-barcoded 5' primer and J-beta primers. TCRdb reprocessed the 5' RACE reads with MiXCR, giving one entry per CDR3 protein. The sample has about 760,000 distinct CDR3 sequences; roughly 56% are singletons. The germline CDR1 and CDR2 sequences are SGDLS and YYNGEE. V lost 3 bases to trimming and J lost 4 bases, with 17 bases between them. This CDR3 region has 17 residues. Sequencing was performed on blood. V is TRBV9 and J is TRBJ2-6; possibly TRBD1 for D (6 bases). The receptor comes from a middle-aged man in good health. CDR3 amino acids: CASSESSTGPGANVLTF. CDR3 nucleotides: TGTGCCAGCAGCGAGAGTTCTACAGGGCCCGGGGCCAACGTCCTGACTTTC. Full variable domain (outside the CDR3, taken from reference TRBV9 and TRBJ2-6): DSGVTQTPKHLITATGQRVTLRCSPRSGDLSVYWYQQSLDQGLQFLIQYYNGEERAKGNILERFSAQQFPDLHSELNLSSLELGDSALYFCASSESSTGPGANVLTFGAGSRLTVL.